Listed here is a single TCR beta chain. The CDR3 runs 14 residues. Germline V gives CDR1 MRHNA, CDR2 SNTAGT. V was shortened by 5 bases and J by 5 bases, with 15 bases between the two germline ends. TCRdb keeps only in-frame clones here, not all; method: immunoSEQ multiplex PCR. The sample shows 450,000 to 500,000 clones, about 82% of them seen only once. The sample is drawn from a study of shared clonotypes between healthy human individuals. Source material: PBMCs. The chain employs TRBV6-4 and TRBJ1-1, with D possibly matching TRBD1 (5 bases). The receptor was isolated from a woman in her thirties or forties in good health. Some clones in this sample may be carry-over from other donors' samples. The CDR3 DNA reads TGTGCCAGCAGTCCGGCAGGGAGGGAAACTGAAGCTTTCTTT. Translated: CASSPAGRETEAFF.